The entry that follows covers one TCR beta chain sequence. The assay was immunoSEQ multiplex PCR, and TCRdb's table has in-frame clones only and misses some. The data contain about 140,000 clones, around nine tenths of them singletons. The sample is drawn from a study of T cell responses to AZD1222 COVID-19 vaccine. There are 14 residues in the CDR3. The germline CDR1 and CDR2 sequences are SNHLY and FYNNEI. Trimming stripped 7 bases from V and 5 bases from J, with 17 bases between. Sample: peripheral blood, taken on day 0 of AZD1222 vaccination. The source of this sequence is an adult in good health. J is TRBJ2-5 and V is TRBV2; D ambiguous. In DNA form, the CDR3 reads TGTGCCAGCAAAGCCGCATGGCCCATTGAGACCCAGTACTTC. Its translation: CASKAAWPIETQYF.